These 21 T cell receptor beta chains originate from one sample sequenced in a study of shared clonotypes between healthy human individuals. Measured with immunoSEQ multiplex PCR; TCRdb has only the in-frame clones, and not every one. The top ten hold 1.5% to 2% of the sample, which has approximately 740,000 clones, about 74% seen once. Sequencing was done on a sample of memory CD4+ T cells sorted from blood. Subset described: CD45RA-negative fraction. These receptors were taken from a woman in her 30s in good health.

The chain carries TRBV6-6 and TRBJ1-1; D ambiguous. The V gene's germline CDR1 is MNHNY and CDR2 SVGAGI (reference sequence). The CDR3 has 13 residues. Trimming took 7 bases from V and 2 from J, leaving 11 bases between them. CDR3 amino acids: CASTQTDNTEAFF. CDR3 bases: TGTGCCAGCACTCAGACGGACAACACTGAAGCTTTCTTT.

The V call is TRBV28, the J call TRBJ1-4; no clear D gene. V was clipped by 6 bases and J by 4 bases, with 9 bases between them. Germline CDR1 and CDR2: MDHEN and SYDVKM. This CDR3 comprises 13 residues. The CDR3 region is CASSRSINEKLFF. The CDR3 DNA follows: TGTGCCAGCAGCCGGTCTATTAATGAAAAACTGTTTTTT.

The chain combines TRBV18 with TRBJ2-7, with TRBD2 matching over 11 bases. Germline loops: CDR1 KGHSH, CDR2 LQKENI. The CDR3 runs 15 residues. The V segment lost 1 base and the J segment 3 bases; nucleotides outside the gene matches: 2. For the CDR3, the DNA is TGTGCCAGCTCACCACTGACTAGCGGGGACTACGAGCAGTACTTC. Encoded protein: CASSPLTSGDYEQYF.

The V gene is TRBV7-9, the J gene TRBJ1-3, with D uncertain. CDR1 SEHNR and CDR2 FQNEAQ come from the germline V gene (reference sequence). The V end lost 4 bases, the J end lost 0 bases, and 19 bases lay between the germline ends. The CDR3 sequence is 18 residues long. CDR3 bases: TGTGCCAGCAGCTCCCGGATAAAACCGAAAAGCTCTGGAAACACCATATATTTT. It translates to CASSSRIKPKSSGNTIYF.

This chain joins TRBV20-1 and TRBJ2-5; D unclear. This CDR3 has 11 amino acids. In germline, CDR1 is DFQATT, CDR2 SNEGSKA (reference sequence). The V and J ends lost 3 bases and 4 bases respectively, with 6 bases between them. The CDR3 is CSASFGETQYF. DNA for the CDR3: TGCAGTGCTAGTTTCGGAGAGACCCAGTACTTC.

V and J are TRBV7-9 and TRBJ1-4; 7 bases are a match to TRBD1. The CDR3 is 14 amino acids. Looked up from germline, CDR1 is SEHNR and CDR2 is FQNEAQ (reference sequence). V dropped 10 bases and J dropped 7; count of bases not matched to a gene: 12. The CDR3 bases are TGTGCCACCTCAAGGGGGACAGAGAGTGAAAAACTGTTTTTT. Translated: CATSRGTESEKLFF.

CDR3 bases: TGCGCCAGCAGTGGAAACCAGGGCTCCCCCTATGGCTACACCTTC. Amino acid sequence: CASSGNQGSPYGYTF. This chain connects TRBV10-2 to TRBJ1-2; maybe TRBD1 (5 bases). Per germline, CDR1 WSHSY and CDR2 SAAADI. The V and J ends lost 4 bases and 4 bases respectively, with 16 bases between them. This CDR3 contains 15 residues.

V usage is TRBV11-3 and J usage is TRBJ2-6; D is unclear. The CDR3 covers 13 residues. CDR1 and CDR2 (germline): SGHNT, YENEEA. V lost 5 bases to trimming and J lost 1 base, with 3 bases between them. The CDR3 is CASSPSGANVLTF. The DNA for the CDR3 is TGTGCCAGCAGCCCGTCTGGGGCCAACGTCCTGACTTTC.

This clone has just a few counts. This chain connects TRBV29-1 to TRBJ1-5; the D is unclear. The V end lost 6 bases, the J end lost 6 bases, and 12 bases lay between the germline ends. This CDR3 comprises 12 residues. CDR1 is SQVTM, CDR2 ANQGSEA, per germline. CDR3 bases: TGCAGCGTAGTTTGGGCAGGTCAGCCCCAGCATTTT. Protein product: CSVVWAGQPQHF.

The table lists this clone with many counts. The chain joins TRBV30 to TRBJ1-5; 7 bases fit TRBD1. From germline, CDR1 is GTSNPN and CDR2 SVGIG (reference sequence). This CDR3 contains 13 residues. With V trimmed by 3 bases and J by 5 bases, 4 bases remained unmatched. DNA for the CDR3: TGTGCCTGGAGGGGACAGTGGGATCAGCCCCAGCATTTT. Protein product: CAWRGQWDQPQHF.

This chain uses TRBV29-1 with TRBJ2-1; 10 nucleotides agree with TRBD2. The CDR3 length is 15 residues. Germline V gene sequence: CDR1 SQVTM, CDR2 ANQGSEA. V lost 1 base, J lost 9 bases, and 9 bases stayed unmatched. Here the CDR3 DNA reads TGCAGCGTTGAAGGCCCTAGCGGGAGCTCGGTTGAGCAGTTCTTC. Its protein product is CSVEGPSGSSVEQFF.

This clone was recorded once. The sample has other DNA sequences that encode this CDR3 too. The CDR3 region is CASSSLGGEKLFF. The CDR3 nucleotides are TGTGCCAGCAGCTCCCTTGGGGGCGAAAAACTGTTTTTT. The rearrangement joins TRBV11-2 to TRBJ1-4; D possibly corresponds to TRBD1 (6 bases). The germline V gene encodes CDR1 SGHAT and CDR2 FQNNGV. V dropped 4 bases and J dropped 8 bases, with 11 bases sitting between them. The CDR3 sequence is 13 residues long. Combining the CDR3 with reference TRBV11-2 and TRBJ1-4 gives the whole variable domain EAGVAQSPRYKIIEKRQSVAFWCNPISGHATLYWYQQILGQGPKLLIQFQNNGVVDDSQLPKDRFSAERLKGVDSTLKIQPAKLEDSAVYLCASSSLGGEKLFFGSGTQLSVL.

The V gene is TRBV2, the J gene TRBJ1-4, with D perhaps TRBD1 (6 bases). The CDR3 has 14 residues. CDR1 is SNHLY, CDR2 FYNNEI, per germline. V was pared by 6 bases and J by 8 bases, with 16 bases between. CDR3 DNA: TGTGCCAGCAGCGGGACAAACATTGGGGAAAAACTGTTTTTT. Its translation: CASSGTNIGEKLFF.

The gene calls are TRBV5-4 and TRBJ2-3, with 9 bases identical to TRBD1. The CDR3 runs 15 residues. CDR1 and CDR2 from the germline V gene are SGHNT and YYREEE (reference sequence). Trimming cost V 6 bases and J 4 bases; bases outside gene matches: 9. Written as DNA, the CDR3 is TGTGCCAGCAACGACCGGACAGGGGTTGCAGATACGCAGTATTTT. This codes for CASNDRTGVADTQYF.

CDR3 sequence (DNA): TGTGCCAGCAGCAAAGGTATCGGCTGCCGGGCGAGGCCCACCGGGGAGCTGTTTTTT. Translation: CASSKGIGCRARPTGELFF. The rearrangement links TRBV21-1 to TRBJ2-2. TRBV21-1 is recorded as a pseudogene. The CDR3 sequence is 19 residues long.

The chain links TRBV28 to TRBJ2-1, with D tentatively TRBD1 (5 bases). The CDR3 length is 16 residues. Trimming left V 5 bases short and J 4 bases short, with 18 bases between. Germline CDR1 reads MDHEN; CDR2 reads SYDVKM. The CDR3 nucleotides read TGTGCCAGCAGTGCCCTTCACAGGTCTAATTACAATGAGCAGTTCTTC. This sequence encodes CASSALHRSNYNEQFF.

The V gene is TRBV4-1, the J gene TRBJ2-2, with D tentatively TRBD2 (5 bases). Germline lookup yields CDR1 MGHRA and CDR2 YSYEKL. V was cut by 7 bases and J by 6 bases, with 30 bases left in between. The CDR3 is 19 amino acids. The CDR3 DNA reads as TGCGCCAGCAAGCCGGCAGGTGTTTTATGGGAGCGGAAGGCCGGGGAGCTGTTTTTT. This gives the protein CASKPAGVLWERKAGELFF.

This clone appeared a few times. The chain couples TRBV4-3 to TRBJ1-2; D is perhaps TRBD1 (5 bases). The V gene's germline CDR1 is LGHNA and CDR2 YSLEER. CDR3 size: 13 residues. V lost 0 bases to trimming and J lost 4 bases, with 6 bases between them. In nucleotides, the CDR3 is TGCGCCAGCAGCCAAGAGGGGCGCTATGGCTACACCTTC. Residues: CASSQEGRYGYTF.

The chain joins TRBV6-5 to TRBJ2-7; TRBD2 matches at 7 bases. This CDR3 comprises 15 residues. Germline V CDR1 and CDR2: MNHEY, SVGAGI. With V trimmed by 8 bases and J by 4 bases, 14 bases remained unmatched. CDR3 nucleotides: TGTGCCAGCGATGGCAGAGGGCGGGAGCCATACGAGCAGTACTTC. It codes for CASDGRGREPYEQYF.

The CDR3 DNA is TGTGCCAGCAGTTTGGCAGGGATCAACACCGGGGAGCTGTTTTTT. Its translation: CASSLAGINTGELFF. J is TRBJ2-2 and V is TRBV27; the D gene is possibly TRBD1 (5 bases). Per germline, CDR1 MNHEY and CDR2 SMNVEV (reference sequence). Deletions cut 3 bases from V and 2 bases from J, with 10 bases between. This CDR3 region has 15 residues.

This clone was counted between two and nine times. The V call is TRBV5-1, the J call TRBJ2-1; D unresolved. The CDR3 has 14 residues. CDR1 SGHRS and CDR2 YFSETQ come from the germline V gene. Trimming stripped 0 bases from V and 6 bases from J, with 10 bases between. CDR3: CASSLASTVNEQFF. The CDR3 coding sequence is TGCGCCAGCAGCTTGGCTTCGACTGTCAATGAGCAGTTCTTC.